The source of this T cell receptor (beta chain) is a study of T cells in Graves' hyperthyroidism and ophthalmopathy. Findings and caveats of the study: The model's output predicted ophthalmopathy at a median of approximately 6.5 months prior to onset.

RNA transcripts served as the template for amplifying TCR beta CDR3 regions. HTBI primers drove first-round RT-PCR of the TCR CDR3. TCRdb processed the multiplex PCR reads anew with MiXCR; each CDR3 protein has one entry. This table holds around 420,000 distinct CDR3 sequences, 15% to 17% found once. V was clipped by 4 bases and J by 2 bases; unmatched bases: 3. Germline loops: CDR1 SGHNT, CDR2 YENEEA. This CDR3 contains 14 residues. The table lists this clonotype with a few counts. Its specificity is unknown. The sample consisted of blood. This TCR was recovered from a woman aged 18-29 years with Graves' hyperthyroidism. The chain uses TRBV11-3 and TRBJ2-7; 9 nucleotides line up with TRBD1. The DNA for the CDR3 is TGTGCCAGCAGCTATGGACAGGGGACCTACGAGCAGTACTTC. It specifies CASSYGQGTYEQYF.